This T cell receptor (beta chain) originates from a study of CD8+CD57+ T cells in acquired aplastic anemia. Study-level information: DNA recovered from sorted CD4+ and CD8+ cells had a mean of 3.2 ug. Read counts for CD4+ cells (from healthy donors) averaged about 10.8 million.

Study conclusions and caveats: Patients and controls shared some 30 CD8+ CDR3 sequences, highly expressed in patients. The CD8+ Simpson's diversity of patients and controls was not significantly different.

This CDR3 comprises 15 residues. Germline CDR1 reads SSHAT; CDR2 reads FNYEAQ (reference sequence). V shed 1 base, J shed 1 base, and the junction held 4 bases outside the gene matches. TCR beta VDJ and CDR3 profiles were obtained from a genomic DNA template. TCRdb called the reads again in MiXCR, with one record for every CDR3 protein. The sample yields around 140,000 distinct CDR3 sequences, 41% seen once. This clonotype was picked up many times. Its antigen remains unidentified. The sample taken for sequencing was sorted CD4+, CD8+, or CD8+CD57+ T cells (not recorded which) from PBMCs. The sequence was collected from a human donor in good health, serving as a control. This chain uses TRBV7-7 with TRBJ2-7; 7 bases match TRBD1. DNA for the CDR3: TGTGCCAGCAGCTTAGGCTCAGGGGGTTCCTACGAGCAGTACTTC. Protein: CASSLGSGGSYEQYF.